This TCR beta chain was captured in a study of blood T cells in healthy people across ages. Overall study results and limits: Older age coincided with a roughly linear decline in TCR beta diversity per million T cells.

This clonotype was detected only a few times. The antigen is unknown. The CDR3 sequence is 16 residues long. The ends were cut back, 0 bases at V and 3 bases at J, with 12 bases in the middle. Germline V gene sequence: CDR1 LGHNA, CDR2 YNFKEQ. Together with a sample-barcoded 5' primer, a J-beta primer mix was included in a second PCR lasting about 7 to 11 cycles. Unique molecular identifiers of 12 random nucleotides labeled each cDNA. TCRdb ran MiXCR on the 5' RACE reads and lists one entry per CDR3 protein. Among over a million distinct CDR3 sequences listed, less than 45% were seen once. Per-sample PBMC isolation yielded at least 6.5 million cells. A minimum of 5 micrograms of total RNA was extracted per sample.

The chain uses TRBV4-2 and TRBJ2-1; D is undetermined. The clonotype was recovered from a woman under 30 in good health. Material for sequencing was blood. In DNA form, the CDR3 reads TGTGCCAGCAGCCAAGATAAAGCTAGTGGCTACAATGAGCAGTTCTTC. This gives the protein CASSQDKASGYNEQFF.